This TCR beta chain was profiled in a study of blood T cell repertoires in COVID-19. Study at large: Sites in the United States, Italy and Spain provided acute and convalescent COVID-19 samples. T cells, B-cell-depleted T cells, or PBMCs provided the cDNA or gDNA that served as material.

CDR1 is SGHRS and CDR2 is YFSETQ in the germline V gene. Trimming left V 5 bases short and J 0 bases short, with 6 bases between. CDR3 length equals 13 residues. In the authors' workflow: Amplification from reference gene primers served as the basis for estimated nucleated cell counts. Measured with immunoSEQ multiplex PCR; TCRdb has only the in-frame clones, and not every one. For V, J and clone size, that table is used; D and trimming come from the DNA. Among under 200,000 clones listed, about 90% were seen once. The source material was peripheral blood. This receptor was taken from a man between 60 and 70 years old with active or convalescent COVID-19. V usage is TRBV5-1 and J usage is TRBJ1-3; D gene unclear. CDR3 DNA: TGCGCCAGCAGGGCCTTCTCTGGAAACACCATATATTTT. This encodes CASRAFSGNTIYF. Full variable domain (rest looked up from reference TRBV5-1 and TRBJ1-3): KAGVTQTPRYLIKTRGQQVTLSCSPISGHRSVSWYQQTPGQGLQFLFEYFSETQRNKGNFPGRFSGRQFSNSRSEMNVSTLELGDSALYLCASRAFSGNTIYFGEGSWLTVV.